This TCR beta chain was recorded in a study of T cell repertoires in cytomegalovirus infection. Study observations and caveats: Summed frequency of shared TCR beta families picked out CMV carriers who also had the relevant HLA. Dominating the ex vivo response were TCR beta clonotypes that were CMV-specific and HLA-C-restricted.

This clonotype occurred a few times. Its antigen is not known. CDR1 is SGHRS and CDR2 is YFSETQ in the germline V gene. V was clipped by 4 bases and J by 0 bases; unmatched bases: 10. The CDR3 sequence is 16 residues long. One entry per CDR3 protein results from TCRdb running MiXCR on the reads. The sample yields a few hundred thousand distinct CDR3 sequences, 15% to 20% seen once. Sequencing was performed on PBMCs. The chain is built from TRBV5-1 and TRBJ2-7; 7 bases agree with TRBD1. The sequence derives from a human donor in good health (CMV status not recorded). Some clones in this sample may be carry-over from other donors' samples. The CDR3 sequence: CASSRTGDTSSYEQYF. The CDR3 region has the DNA TGCGCCAGCAGCCGGACAGGCGATACTTCCTCCTACGAGCAGTACTTC.